This T cell receptor (beta chain) is drawn from a study of blood T cell repertoires in COVID-19. Study-wide background: Sites across the United States, Italy and Spain contributed samples from acute and convalescent COVID-19. From T cells, B-cell-depleted T cells, or PBMCs came the material, which was cDNA or gDNA.

About this clone: At one end, the junction sequence differs from germline, possibly due to a read error.

Per the original data handling: Counts of nucleated cells, estimated from reference gene primer amplification, were obtained. Here immunoSEQ multiplex PCR was the method, and the copy in TCRdb shows in-frame clones only, minus some. V and J calls and clone size come straight from that table; D and trimming were deduced from the DNA. This sample carries fewer than 200,000 clones, about 87% of them seen once, and the ten largest clones take roughly 1.4%. This TCR derives from a woman in her forties or fifties with acute or convalescent COVID-19. The sample taken for sequencing was peripheral blood.

The CDR3 region is CATRREGDFNQPQHF. The CDR3 bases are TGTGCCACCAGGAGAGAGGGAGATTTCAATCAGCCCCAGCATTTT. The rearrangement joins TRBV15 to TRBJ1-5; D gene uncertain. The CDR3 has 15 amino acids. In germline, CDR1 is LNHNV, CDR2 YYDKDF (reference sequence).